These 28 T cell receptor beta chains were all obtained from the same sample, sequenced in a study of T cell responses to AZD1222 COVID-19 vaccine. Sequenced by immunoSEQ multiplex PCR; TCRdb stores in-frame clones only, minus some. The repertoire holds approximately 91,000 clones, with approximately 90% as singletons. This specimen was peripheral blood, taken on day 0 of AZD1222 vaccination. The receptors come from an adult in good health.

The CDR3 loop reads CASSFLGEAFF. CDR3 bases: TGTGCCAGCAGTTTCTTGGGGGAAGCTTTCTTT. V is TRBV12-3 or TRBV12-4 and J is TRBJ1-1; D gene uncertain. The length of the CDR3 is 11 residues. V was pared by 3 bases and J by 8 bases, with 7 bases between.

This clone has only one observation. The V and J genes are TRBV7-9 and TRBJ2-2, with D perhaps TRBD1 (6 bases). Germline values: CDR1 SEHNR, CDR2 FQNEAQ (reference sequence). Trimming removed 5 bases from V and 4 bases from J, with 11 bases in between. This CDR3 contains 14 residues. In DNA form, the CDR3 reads TGTGCCAGCAGCCTGACAGGATTCACCGGGGAGCTGTTTTTT. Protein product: CASSLTGFTGELFF.

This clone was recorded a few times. CDR3 DNA sequence: TGCGCCAGCAGCCAGGGACAGGGGAAGGGACCCCTCCACTTT. Translation: CASSQGQGKGPLHF. V usage is TRBV5-1 and J usage is TRBJ1-6, with 10 bases aligning to TRBD1. The CDR3 spans 14 residues. Germline CDR1 and CDR2: SGHRS and YFSETQ. Germline trimming cut 4 bases from V and 12 bases from J; bases unmatched to any gene: 7. The full variable domain, with the rest looked up from reference TRBV5-1 and TRBJ1-6, is KAGVTQTPRYLIKTRGQQVTLSCSPISGHRSVSWYQQTPGQGLQFLFEYFSETQRNKGNFPGRFSGRQFSNSRSEMNVSTLELGDSALYLCASSQGQGKGPLHFGNGTRLTVT.

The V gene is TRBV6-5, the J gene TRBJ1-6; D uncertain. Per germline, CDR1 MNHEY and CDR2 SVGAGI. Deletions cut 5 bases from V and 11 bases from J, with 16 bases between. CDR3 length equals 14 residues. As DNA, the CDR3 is TGTGCCAGCAGTACCCGGGTGGGAGACGCACCCCTCCACTTT. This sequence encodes CASSTRVGDAPLHF.

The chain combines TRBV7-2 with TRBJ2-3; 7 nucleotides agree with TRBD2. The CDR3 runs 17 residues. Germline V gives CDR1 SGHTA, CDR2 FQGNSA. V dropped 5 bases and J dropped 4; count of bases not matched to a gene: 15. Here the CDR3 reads CASSPEASGPVADTQYF. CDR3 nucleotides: TGTGCCAGCAGCCCGGAAGCTAGCGGACCAGTCGCAGATACGCAGTATTTT.

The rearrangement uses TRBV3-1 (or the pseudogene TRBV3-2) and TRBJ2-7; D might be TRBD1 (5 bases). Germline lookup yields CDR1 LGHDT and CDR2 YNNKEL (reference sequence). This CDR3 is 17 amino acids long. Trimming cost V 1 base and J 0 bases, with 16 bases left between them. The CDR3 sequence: CASSQAPLTDTSYEQYF. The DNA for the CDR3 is TGTGCCAGCAGCCAAGCCCCCCTGACAGATACCTCCTACGAGCAGTACTTC.

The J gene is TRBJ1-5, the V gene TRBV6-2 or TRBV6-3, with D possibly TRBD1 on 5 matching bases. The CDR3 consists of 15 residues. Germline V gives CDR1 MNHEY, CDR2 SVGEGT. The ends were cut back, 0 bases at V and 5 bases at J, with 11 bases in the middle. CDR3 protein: CASSYSGREDQPQHF. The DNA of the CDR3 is TGTGCCAGCAGTTACTCCGGCAGGGAAGATCAGCCCCAGCATTTT.

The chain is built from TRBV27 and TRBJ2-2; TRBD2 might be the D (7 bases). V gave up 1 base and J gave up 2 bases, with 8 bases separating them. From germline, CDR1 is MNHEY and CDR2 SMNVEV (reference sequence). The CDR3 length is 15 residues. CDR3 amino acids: CASSLWGGNTGELFF. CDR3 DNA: TGTGCCAGCAGTTTATGGGGGGGCAACACCGGGGAGCTGTTTTTT.

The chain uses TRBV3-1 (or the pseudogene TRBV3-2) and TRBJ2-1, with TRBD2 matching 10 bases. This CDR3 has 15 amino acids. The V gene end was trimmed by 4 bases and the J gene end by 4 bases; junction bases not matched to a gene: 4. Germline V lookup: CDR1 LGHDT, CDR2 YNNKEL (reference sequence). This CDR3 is CASSLTSGEYNEQFF. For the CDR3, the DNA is TGTGCCAGCAGCCTTACTAGCGGGGAGTACAATGAGCAGTTCTTC.

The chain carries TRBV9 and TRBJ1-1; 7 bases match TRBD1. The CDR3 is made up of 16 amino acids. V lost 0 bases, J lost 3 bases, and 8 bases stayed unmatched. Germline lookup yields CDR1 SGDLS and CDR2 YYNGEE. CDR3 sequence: CASSVGLLTGDTEAFF. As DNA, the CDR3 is TGTGCCAGCAGCGTAGGGTTGTTAACAGGGGACACTGAAGCTTTCTTT.

CDR3 nucleotide sequence: TGTGCCAGCACCGGGACGGTGAACACTGAAGCTTTCTTT. This sequence encodes CASTGTVNTEAFF. V is TRBV6-5 and J is TRBJ1-1; the D gene is possibly TRBD1 (5 bases). Germline CDR1 is MNHEY and CDR2 is SVGAGI. This CDR3 has 13 amino acids. Trimming left V 7 bases short and J 0 bases short, with 9 bases between.

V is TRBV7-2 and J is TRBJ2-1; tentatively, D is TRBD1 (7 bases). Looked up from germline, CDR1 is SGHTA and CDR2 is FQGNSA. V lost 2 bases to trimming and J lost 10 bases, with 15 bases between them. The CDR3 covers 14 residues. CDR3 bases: TGTGCCAGCAGCTTATTAGGAGGGGGCCTCGAGCAGTTCTTC. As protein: CASSLLGGGLEQFF.

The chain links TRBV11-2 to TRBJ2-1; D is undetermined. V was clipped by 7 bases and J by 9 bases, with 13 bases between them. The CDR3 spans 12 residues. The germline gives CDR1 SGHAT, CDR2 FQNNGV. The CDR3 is CASTPRPGEQFF. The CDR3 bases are TGTGCCAGCACCCCGCGCCCTGGTGAGCAGTTCTTC. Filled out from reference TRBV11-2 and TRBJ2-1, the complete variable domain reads EAGVAQSPRYKIIEKRQSVAFWCNPISGHATLYWYQQILGQGPKLLIQFQNNGVVDDSQLPKDRFSAERLKGVDSTLKIQPAKLEDSAVYLCASTPRPGEQFFGPGTRLTVL.

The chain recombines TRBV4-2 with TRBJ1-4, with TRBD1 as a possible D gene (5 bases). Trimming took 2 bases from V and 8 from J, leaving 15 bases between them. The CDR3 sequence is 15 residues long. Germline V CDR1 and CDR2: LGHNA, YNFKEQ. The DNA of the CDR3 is TGTGCCAGCAGCCAACCCGGCGGGGGGGAGGAAAAACTGTTTTTT. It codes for CASSQPGGGEEKLFF.

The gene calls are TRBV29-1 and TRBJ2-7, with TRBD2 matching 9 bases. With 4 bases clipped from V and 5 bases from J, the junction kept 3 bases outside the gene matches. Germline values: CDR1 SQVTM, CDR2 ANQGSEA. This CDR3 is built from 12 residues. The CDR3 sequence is CSVGGGANEQYF. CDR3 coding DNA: TGCAGCGTTGGCGGGGGGGCCAACGAGCAGTACTTC.

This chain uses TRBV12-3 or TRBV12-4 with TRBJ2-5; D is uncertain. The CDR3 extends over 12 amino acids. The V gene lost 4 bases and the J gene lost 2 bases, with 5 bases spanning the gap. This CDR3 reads CASSSTQETQYF. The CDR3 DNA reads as TGTGCCAGCAGTTCTACTCAAGAGACCCAGTACTTC.

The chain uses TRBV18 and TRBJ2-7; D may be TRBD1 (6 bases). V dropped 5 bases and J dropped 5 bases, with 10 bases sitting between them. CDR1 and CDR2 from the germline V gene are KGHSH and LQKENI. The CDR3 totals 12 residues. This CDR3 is CASSIAGDEQYF. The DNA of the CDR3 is TGTGCCAGCTCAATTGCAGGGGACGAGCAGTACTTC.

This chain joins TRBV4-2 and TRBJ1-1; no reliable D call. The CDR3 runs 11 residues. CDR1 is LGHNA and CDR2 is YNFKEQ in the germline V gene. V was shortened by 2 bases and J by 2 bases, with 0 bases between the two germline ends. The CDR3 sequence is CASSQNTEAFF. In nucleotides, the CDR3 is TGTGCCAGCAGCCAAAACACTGAAGCTTTCTTT.

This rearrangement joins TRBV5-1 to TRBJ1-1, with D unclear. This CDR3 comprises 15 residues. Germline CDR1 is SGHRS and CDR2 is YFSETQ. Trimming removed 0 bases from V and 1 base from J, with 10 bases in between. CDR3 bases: TGCGCCAGCAGCTTGGAGGGCCCGGGGAACACTGAAGCTTTCTTT. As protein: CASSLEGPGNTEAFF.

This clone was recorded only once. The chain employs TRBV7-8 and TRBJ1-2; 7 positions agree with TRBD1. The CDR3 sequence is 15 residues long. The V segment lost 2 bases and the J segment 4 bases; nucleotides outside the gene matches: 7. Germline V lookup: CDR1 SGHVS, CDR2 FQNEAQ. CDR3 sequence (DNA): TGTGCCAGCAGCTTAAACCTGGGACAGTCCTATGGCTACACCTTC. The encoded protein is CASSLNLGQSYGYTF.

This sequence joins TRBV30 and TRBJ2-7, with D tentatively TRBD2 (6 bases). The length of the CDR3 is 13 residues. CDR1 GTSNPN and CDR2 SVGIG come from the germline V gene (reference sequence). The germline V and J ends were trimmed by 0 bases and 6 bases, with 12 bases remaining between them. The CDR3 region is CAWSVSSGGEQYF. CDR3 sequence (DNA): TGTGCCTGGAGTGTATCTTCCGGGGGCGAGCAGTACTTC.

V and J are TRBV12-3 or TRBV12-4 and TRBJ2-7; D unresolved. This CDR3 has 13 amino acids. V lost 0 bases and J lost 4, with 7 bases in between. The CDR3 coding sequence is TGTGCCAGCAGTTTAGCGATGGGGTACGAGCAGTACTTC. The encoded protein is CASSLAMGYEQYF.

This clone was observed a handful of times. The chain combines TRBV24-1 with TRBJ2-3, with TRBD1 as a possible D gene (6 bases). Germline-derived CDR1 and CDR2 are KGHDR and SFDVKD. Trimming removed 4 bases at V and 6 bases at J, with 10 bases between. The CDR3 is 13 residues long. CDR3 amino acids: CATSEPDRDTQYF. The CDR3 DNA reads TGTGCCACCAGTGAACCCGACAGGGATACGCAGTATTTT.

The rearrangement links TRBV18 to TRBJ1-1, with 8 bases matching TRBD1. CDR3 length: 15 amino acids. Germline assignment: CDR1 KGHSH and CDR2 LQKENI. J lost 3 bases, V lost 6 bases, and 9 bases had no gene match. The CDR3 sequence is CASSRDQGADTEAFF. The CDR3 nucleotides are TGTGCCAGCTCGCGAGACCAGGGGGCGGACACTGAAGCTTTCTTT.

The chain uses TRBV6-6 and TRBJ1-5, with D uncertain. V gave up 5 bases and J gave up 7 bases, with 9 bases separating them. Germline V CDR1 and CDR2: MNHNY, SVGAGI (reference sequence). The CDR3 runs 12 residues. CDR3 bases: TGTGCCAGCAGTATCCCCGGGCAGCCCCAGCATTTT. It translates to CASSIPGQPQHF.

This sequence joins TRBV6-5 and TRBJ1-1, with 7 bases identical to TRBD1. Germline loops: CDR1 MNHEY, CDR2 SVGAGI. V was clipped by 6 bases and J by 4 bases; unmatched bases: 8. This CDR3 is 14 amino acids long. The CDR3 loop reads CASSLDRVITEAFF. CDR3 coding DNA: TGTGCCAGCAGCTTAGACAGGGTTATCACTGAAGCTTTCTTT.

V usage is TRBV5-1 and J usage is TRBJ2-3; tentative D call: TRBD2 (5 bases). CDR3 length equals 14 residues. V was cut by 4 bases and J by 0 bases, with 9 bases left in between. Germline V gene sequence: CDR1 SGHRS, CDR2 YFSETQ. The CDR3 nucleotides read TGCGCCAGCAGCCTTCGGACTAGCACAGATACGCAGTATTTT. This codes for CASSLRTSTDTQYF.

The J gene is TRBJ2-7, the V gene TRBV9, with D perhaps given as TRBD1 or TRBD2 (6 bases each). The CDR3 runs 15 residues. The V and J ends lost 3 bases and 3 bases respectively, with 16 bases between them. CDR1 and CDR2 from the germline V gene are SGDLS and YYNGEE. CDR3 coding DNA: TGTGCCAGCAGCGCTAGGGGGGACTTCAACTACGAGCAGTACTTC. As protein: CASSARGDFNYEQYF.